This T cell receptor (beta chain) was recovered during a study of shared clonotypes between healthy human individuals. A word on this clone: Its antigen remains unknown.

Whole-study results and caveats: Sample collection involved blood only; tissue repertoires are likely different.

Naive CD8 cells lacked CD45RO and underwent positive selection for CCR7, leaving out terminally differentiated effector memory CD45RA+ cells. The study drew all its donors from Caucasian adults living in Nashville, Tennessee. The V gene's germline CDR1 is ENHRY and CDR2 SYGVKD. V dropped 0 bases and J dropped 3; count of bases not matched to a gene: 7. The CDR3 consists of 17 residues. The protocol was immunoSEQ multiplex PCR, while the TCRdb copy is restricted to in-frame clones and leaves out a portion. Counted here are roughly 2 million clones, approximately 94% occurring once; the ten biggest clones make up approximately 1.2%.

This chain uses TRBV10-3 with TRBJ2-3; TRBD1 agrees at 9 bases. The TCR originated in a man between 18 and 29 years old in good health. The sequenced sample consisted of naive CD8+ T cells sorted from blood. The CDR3 protein is CAISESAGTGMTDTQYF. The CDR3 DNA reads TGTGCCATCAGTGAGTCGGCCGGGACAGGGATGACAGATACGCAGTATTTT.